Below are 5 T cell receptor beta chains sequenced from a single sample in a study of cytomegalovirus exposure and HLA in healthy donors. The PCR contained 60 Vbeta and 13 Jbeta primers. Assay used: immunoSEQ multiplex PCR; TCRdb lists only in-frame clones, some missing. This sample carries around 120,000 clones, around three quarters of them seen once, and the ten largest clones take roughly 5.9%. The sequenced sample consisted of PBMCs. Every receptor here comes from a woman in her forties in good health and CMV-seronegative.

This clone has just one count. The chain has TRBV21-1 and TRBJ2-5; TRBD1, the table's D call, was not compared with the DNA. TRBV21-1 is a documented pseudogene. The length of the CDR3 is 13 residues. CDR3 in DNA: TGTGCCACCCAAGGTCAGGGCCAAGAGACCCAGTACTTC. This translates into CATQGQGQETQYF.

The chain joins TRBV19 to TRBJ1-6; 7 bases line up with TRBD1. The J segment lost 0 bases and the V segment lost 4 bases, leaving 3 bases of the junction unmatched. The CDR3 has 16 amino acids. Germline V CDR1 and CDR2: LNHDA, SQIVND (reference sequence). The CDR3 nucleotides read TGTGCCAGTAGTAAAGGGGGCCGCTCCTATAATTCACCCCTCCACTTT. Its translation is CASSKGGRSYNSPLHF.

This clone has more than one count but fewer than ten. CDR3 residues: CASSEGLTGLTGELFF. Written as DNA, the CDR3 is TGCGCCAGCAGTGAGGGCTTGACAGGGCTGACCGGGGAGCTGTTTTTT. The chain joins TRBV10-2 to TRBJ2-2; the match to TRBD1 covers 7 bases. In germline, CDR1 is WSHSY, CDR2 SAAADI. CDR3 length equals 16 residues. The V segment lost 2 bases and the J segment 5 bases; nucleotides outside the gene matches: 8.

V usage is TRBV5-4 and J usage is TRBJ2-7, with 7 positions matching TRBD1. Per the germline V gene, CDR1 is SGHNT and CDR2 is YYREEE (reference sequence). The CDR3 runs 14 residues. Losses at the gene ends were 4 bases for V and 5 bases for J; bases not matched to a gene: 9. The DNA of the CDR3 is TGTGCCAGCAGCCCCGAGGGACAGTCGGACGAGCAGTACTTC. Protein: CASSPEGQSDEQYF.

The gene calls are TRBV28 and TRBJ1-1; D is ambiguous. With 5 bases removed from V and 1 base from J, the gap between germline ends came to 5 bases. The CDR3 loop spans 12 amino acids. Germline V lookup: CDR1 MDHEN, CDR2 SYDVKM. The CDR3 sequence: CASSEQNTEAFF. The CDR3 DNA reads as TGTGCCAGCAGTGAGCAGAACACTGAAGCTTTCTTT.